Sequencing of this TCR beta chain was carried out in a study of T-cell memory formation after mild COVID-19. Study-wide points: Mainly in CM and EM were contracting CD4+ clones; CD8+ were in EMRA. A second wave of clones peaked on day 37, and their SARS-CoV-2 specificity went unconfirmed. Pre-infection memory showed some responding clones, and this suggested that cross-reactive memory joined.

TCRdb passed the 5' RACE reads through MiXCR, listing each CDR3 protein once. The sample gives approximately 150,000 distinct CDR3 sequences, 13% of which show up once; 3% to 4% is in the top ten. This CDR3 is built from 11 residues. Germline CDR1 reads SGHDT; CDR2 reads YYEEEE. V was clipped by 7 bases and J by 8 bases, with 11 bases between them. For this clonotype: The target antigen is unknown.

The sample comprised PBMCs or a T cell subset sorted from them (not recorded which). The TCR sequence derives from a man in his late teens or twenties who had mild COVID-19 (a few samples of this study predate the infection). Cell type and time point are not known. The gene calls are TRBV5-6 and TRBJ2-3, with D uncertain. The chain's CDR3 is CASSLLGTQYF. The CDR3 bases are TGTGCCAGCTCCCTGTTGGGTACGCAGTATTTT. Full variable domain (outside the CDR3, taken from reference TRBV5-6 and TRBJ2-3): DAGVTQSPTHLIKTRGQQVTLRCSPKSGHDTVSWYQQALGQGPQFIFQYYEEEERQRGNFPDRFSGHQFPNYSSELNVNALLLGDSALYLCASSLLGTQYFGPGTRLTVL.